Below are 25 T cell receptor beta chains sequenced from a single sample in a study of cytomegalovirus exposure and HLA in healthy donors. 60 Vbeta and 13 Jbeta primers were used in PCR. Repertoires were generated with immunoSEQ multiplex PCR, while TCRdb's copy carries only in-frame clones and drops some. The data hold approximately 200,000 clones, with more than 70% observed a single time. Sequenced sample: PBMCs. All receptors come from a man younger than 45 in good health and CMV-seropositive.

With respect to this clone: This same CDR3 is encoded by further DNA sequences in the sample. The J gene is TRBJ2-7, the V gene TRBV9; D might be TRBD1 (5 bases). Germline CDR1 SGDLS, CDR2 YYNGEE. V was trimmed by 0 bases and J by 1 base, leaving 8 bases between them. The CDR3 length is 14 residues. The CDR3 bases are TGTGCCAGCAGCGTAGAAGGGGAATCCTACGAGCAGTACTTC. Its protein is CASSVEGESYEQYF.

The rearrangement joins TRBV7-8 to TRBJ2-4, with D possibly being TRBD2 (5 bases). This CDR3 region has 16 residues. V was trimmed by 5 bases and J by 3 bases, leaving 17 bases between them. From germline, CDR1 is SGHVS and CDR2 FQNEAQ. Here the CDR3 reads CASSPRMGEGKNIQYF. As DNA, the CDR3 is TGTGCCAGCAGCCCCCGAATGGGAGAGGGCAAAAACATTCAGTACTTC.

This clone was found once. The chain combines TRBV11-2 with TRBJ2-1; TRBD2 matches at 8 bases. This CDR3 contains 15 residues. After removal of 3 bases from V and 0 bases from J, the junction contained 1 base not matched to a gene. Germline V gene sequence: CDR1 SGHAT, CDR2 FQNNGV. CDR3 in DNA: TGTGCCAGCAGCTTCGGGGGGGCCTCCTACAATGAGCAGTTCTTC. This codes for CASSFGGASYNEQFF.

This rearrangement joins TRBV5-4 to TRBJ2-5; 8 bases are shared with TRBD2. Trimming at V came to 3 bases and at J to 2 bases, leaving 6 bases not matched to a gene. The CDR3 is 15 amino acids. The germline CDR1 and CDR2 sequences are SGHNT and YYREEE (reference sequence). The CDR3 region is CASSSQAGVQETQYF. DNA for the CDR3: TGTGCCAGCAGCTCCCAAGCGGGAGTGCAAGAGACCCAGTACTTC.

This sequence joins TRBV2 and TRBJ2-1; D is possibly TRBD2 (5 bases). The CDR3 is made up of 16 amino acids. Trimming took off 3 bases at V and 2 bases at J, with 14 bases between the two ends. Per germline, CDR1 SNHLY and CDR2 FYNNEI. In nucleotides, the CDR3 is TGTGCCAGCAGTGACATAGGACGGAGGACCTACAATGAGCAGTTCTTC. Translation: CASSDIGRRTYNEQFF.

The chain joins TRBV10-3 to TRBJ1-6; weak D call: TRBD1 (5 bases). The CDR3 is made up of 13 amino acids. V was cut by 10 bases and J by 5 bases, with 12 bases left in between. Germline CDR1 is ENHRY and CDR2 is SYGVKD. CDR3 DNA: TGTGCCACGGGGGACCCCAATAATTCACCCCTCCACTTT. Its translation: CATGDPNNSPLHF.

The V and J genes are TRBV7-6 and TRBJ2-7, with D perhaps matching TRBD2 (5 bases). The CDR3 has 13 residues. Trimming took 6 bases from V and 7 from J, leaving 16 bases between them. Germline V gives CDR1 SGHVS, CDR2 FNYEAQ. The CDR3 sequence is CASSSGLGMEQYF. CDR3 coding DNA: TGTGCCAGCAGTTCCGGACTTGGAATGGAGCAGTACTTC.

The chain uses TRBV29-1 and TRBJ2-1; 7 positions match TRBD1. This CDR3 is 14 amino acids long. Germline lookup yields CDR1 SQVTM and CDR2 ANQGSEA. The V segment lost 7 bases and the J segment 0 bases; nucleotides outside the gene matches: 6. The CDR3: CSGKTGLSYNEQFF. CDR3 coding DNA: TGCAGCGGGAAGACAGGGCTCTCCTACAATGAGCAGTTCTTC.

The CDR3 DNA is TGTGCCAGCAGTTTAGTGGCAGGGCAGGGGGGTCAGCCCCAGCATTTT. The encoded protein is CASSLVAGQGGQPQHF. V is TRBV28 and J is TRBJ1-5, with 7 bases aligning to TRBD1. Germline assignment: CDR1 MDHEN and CDR2 SYDVKM. The CDR3 is 16 amino acids. J gave up 6 bases and V 2 bases, and 10 bases lay outside the gene matches.

The V call is TRBV19, the J call TRBJ2-2; D is unresolved. V was clipped by 6 bases and J by 2 bases, with 16 bases between them. The CDR3 length is 16 residues. Germline values: CDR1 LNHDA, CDR2 SQIVND (reference sequence). CDR3 residues: CASRSPQRPNTGELFF. The CDR3, as DNA: TGTGCCAGTAGGTCACCCCAGCGACCCAACACCGGGGAGCTGTTTTTT.

The chain carries TRBV6-1 and TRBJ1-2; D remains unclear. The V end lost 0 bases, the J end lost 6 bases, and 14 bases lay between the germline ends. The CDR3 length is 15 residues. Germline assignment: CDR1 MNHNS and CDR2 SASEGT. The CDR3 DNA follows: TGTGCCAGCAGTGAAGCGGGCGGGGTCAAGAATGGCTACACCTTC. Its translation: CASSEAGGVKNGYTF.

The J gene is TRBJ1-5, the V gene TRBV6-5, with D maybe TRBD1 (6 bases). The germline V and J ends were trimmed by 5 bases and 2 bases, with 13 bases remaining between them. Germline assignment: CDR1 MNHEY and CDR2 SVGAGI. The CDR3 extends over 15 amino acids. The CDR3 DNA is TGTGCCAGCAGTCCTTACAGGGCCGGCAATCAGCCCCAGCATTTT. Amino acids: CASSPYRAGNQPQHF.

This clone was counted only a few times. The chain uses TRBV11-2 and TRBJ2-5; 8 bases line up with TRBD2. Germline V lookup: CDR1 SGHAT, CDR2 FQNNGV. The junction had 12 bases not matched to a gene; V was cut back by 5 bases and J by 1 base. The CDR3 totals 17 residues. The DNA of the CDR3 is TGTGCCAGCAGCCGAAGGCGGGGGGCCTTACCCCAAGAGACCCAGTACTTC. It translates to CASSRRRGALPQETQYF. The entire variable domain, with the rest obtained from reference TRBV11-2 and TRBJ2-5, is as follows: EAGVAQSPRYKIIEKRQSVAFWCNPISGHATLYWYQQILGQGPKLLIQFQNNGVVDDSQLPKDRFSAERLKGVDSTLKIQPAKLEDSAVYLCASSRRRGALPQETQYFGPGTRLLVL.

A few counts support this clone. The chain joins TRBV2 to TRBJ1-4; TRBD1 matches 10 bases. CDR3 size: 15 residues. The ends lost 7 bases at V and 0 bases at J; junction bases unmatched: 2. Germline V CDR1 and CDR2: SNHLY, FYNNEI. The CDR3 loop is CASNGQGATNEKLFF. Here the CDR3 DNA reads TGTGCCAGCAATGGACAGGGGGCAACTAATGAAAAACTGTTTTTT.

This clone was detected a few times. The V and J genes are TRBV18 and TRBJ1-2, with TRBD1 matching over 8 bases. The CDR3 totals 16 residues. V was clipped by 0 bases and J by 1 base; unmatched bases: 4. In germline, CDR1 is KGHSH, CDR2 LQKENI. The CDR3 loop is CASSPPETGGNYGYTF. CDR3 DNA: TGTGCCAGCTCACCACCAGAAACAGGGGGTAACTATGGCTACACCTTC. The variable domain in full, completed from reference TRBV18 and TRBJ1-2, reads NAGVMQNPRHLVRRRGQEARLRCSPMKGHSHVYWYRQLPEEGLKFMVYLQKENIIDESGMPKERFSAEFPKEGPSILRIQQVVRGDSAAYFCASSPPETGGNYGYTFGSGTRLTVV.

This clone came up once. The V and J genes are TRBV7-2 and TRBJ1-2; 10 nucleotides align to TRBD1. Germline V lookup: CDR1 SGHTA, CDR2 FQGNSA. The CDR3 loop spans 16 amino acids. The trim removed 4 bases at V and 6 bases at J, leaving 11 bases unmatched. The CDR3 sequence: CASSSQTGGAWDGYTF. The CDR3 coding sequence is TGTGCCAGCAGCTCCCAGACAGGGGGCGCGTGGGATGGCTACACCTTC.

The J gene is TRBJ2-7, the V gene TRBV11-1, with a weak D call TRBD1 (5 bases). This CDR3 has 14 residues. Germline-derived CDR1 and CDR2 are SGHAT and FQDESV (reference sequence). V was shortened by 5 bases and J by 0 bases, with 11 bases between the two germline ends. CDR3 in amino acids: CASSQTVNSYEQYF. Written as DNA, the CDR3 is TGTGCCAGCAGCCAGACAGTTAACTCCTACGAGCAGTACTTC.

This sequence joins TRBV7-2 and TRBJ1-3; possible D gene TRBD1, 6 bases. Trimming took off 5 bases at V and 0 bases at J, with 11 bases between the two ends. The CDR3 covers 15 residues. Germline CDR1 is SGHTA and CDR2 is FQGNSA. The CDR3 nucleotides are TGTGCCAGCAGCGCCGGGGGGGCCTCTGGAAACACCATATATTTT. This gives the protein CASSAGGASGNTIYF.

This clone was counted a single time. V usage is TRBV7-2 and J usage is TRBJ2-7; D perhaps matches TRBD2 (5 bases). V was shortened by 1 base and J by 8 bases, with 18 bases between the two germline ends. CDR3 size: 15 residues. The germline CDR1 and CDR2 sequences are SGHTA and FQGNSA. CDR3 sequence: CASSLVGDSNRKQYF. The CDR3 DNA reads as TGTGCCAGCAGCTTAGTCGGGGATTCCAACCGGAAGCAGTACTTC.

Of note for this clone: One end of the junction fails to match germline, which may point to a read error. The same CDR3 arises from other DNA sequences in this sample as well. V is TRBV6-5 and J is TRBJ2-5; D is perhaps TRBD1 (5 bases). The length of the CDR3 is 13 residues. Germline values: CDR1 MNHEY, CDR2 SVGAGI. The CDR3 here is CASSSDTIETQYF. The CDR3 bases are TGTGCTAGCAGCTCGGACACTATAGAGACCCAGTACTTC.

The J gene is TRBJ2-3, the V gene TRBV19; 11 bases map to TRBD1. V dropped 6 bases and J dropped 5; count of bases not matched to a gene: 7. From germline, CDR1 is LNHDA and CDR2 SQIVND (reference sequence). This CDR3 has 15 residues. This chain's CDR3 is CASSRGQGDGDTQYF. The CDR3 region has the DNA TGTGCCAGTAGCCGGGGACAGGGGGACGGAGATACGCAGTATTTT.

V gene TRBV10-3 combines with J gene TRBJ1-4, with D uncertain. CDR1 ENHRY and CDR2 SYGVKD come from the germline V gene. The V end lost 5 bases, the J end lost 3 bases, and 13 bases lay between the germline ends. The CDR3 is made up of 15 amino acids. CDR3 sequence (DNA): TGTGCCATCAGTCCGTCCGGCGGGGCTAATGAAAAACTGTTTTTT. Its protein product is CAISPSGGANEKLFF.

The rearrangement joins TRBV28 to TRBJ2-1, with 7 positions matching TRBD2. The V segment lost 2 bases and the J segment 5 bases; nucleotides outside the gene matches: 6. This CDR3 comprises 15 residues. Germline CDR1 and CDR2: MDHEN and SYDVKM. The CDR3 sequence is CASSLRLAANNEQFF. The CDR3, as DNA: TGTGCCAGCAGTTTACGACTAGCCGCTAACAATGAGCAGTTCTTC.

The chain uses TRBV19 and TRBJ1-5; TRBD1 is a possible D gene (5 bases). CDR1 and CDR2 from the germline V gene are LNHDA and SQIVND (reference sequence). The CDR3 contains 15 residues. V lost 6 bases, J lost 0 bases, and 12 bases lay in between. In nucleotides, the CDR3 is TGTGCCAGTAGGAGCGGGGCATATAGCAATCAGCCCCAGCATTTT. Translated, it gives CASRSGAYSNQPQHF.

The chain has TRBV7-3 and TRBJ1-1; tentatively, D is TRBD1 (5 bases). The CDR3 runs to 16 residues. Germline CDR1 is SGHTA and CDR2 is FQGTGA. Trimming removed 7 bases from V and 1 base from J, with 19 bases in between. The CDR3 region is CASTGGTVSGNTEAFF. The CDR3 nucleotides are TGTGCCAGCACCGGAGGGACTGTGAGCGGGAACACTGAAGCTTTCTTT.